Shown below are 14 T cell receptor beta chains from a single sample sequenced in a study of blood T cells in healthy people across ages. Using a J-beta primer mix together with a sample-barcoded 5' primer, a second PCR was run for roughly 7 to 12 cycles. TCRdb itself ran the 5' RACE reads through MiXCR, one entry per CDR3 protein. The sample shows hundreds of thousands of distinct CDR3 sequences, roughly 26% of them seen only once. The sample taken for sequencing was blood. Receptors originate from a woman older than 75 in good health.

This clonotype was counted many times. The chain uses TRBV6-2 or TRBV6-3 and TRBJ2-3, with 7 bases identical to TRBD2. Germline V gives CDR1 MNHEY, CDR2 SVGEGT. V gave up 2 bases and J gave up 1 base; unmatched junction bases: 15. The length of the CDR3 is 19 residues. The CDR3 loop reads CASSYASRGGAFGTDTQYF. The CDR3 coding sequence is TGTGCCAGCAGTTACGCATCCCGCGGGGGAGCTTTCGGCACAGATACGCAGTATTTT.

This clonotype has a count of ten or more. The rearrangement uses TRBV5-5 and TRBJ1-4; D unresolved. Germline-derived CDR1 and CDR2 are SGHKS and YYEKEE (reference sequence). This CDR3 contains 15 residues. V lost 0 bases, J lost 8 bases, and 14 bases lay in between. CDR3 nucleotides: TGTGCCAGCAGCTTGGCCCCGGCCACAGAAGAAAAACTGTTTTTT. The encoded protein is CASSLAPATEEKLFF. Looking up the rest from reference TRBV5-5 and TRBJ1-4 gives the full variable domain: DAGVTQSPTHLIKTRGQQVTLRCSPISGHKSVSWYQQVLGQGPQFIFQYYEKEERGRGNFPDRFSARQFPNYSSELNVNALLLGDSALYLCASSLAPATEEKLFFGSGTQLSVL.

The rearrangement links TRBV7-2 to TRBJ2-5; D is uncertain. V dropped 0 bases and J dropped 5 bases, with 13 bases sitting between them. The CDR3 spans 15 residues. Germline CDR1 and CDR2: SGHTA and FQGNSA. CDR3 sequence reads: CASSLAHWTGETQYF. The CDR3 DNA sequence: TGTGCCAGCAGCTTAGCGCATTGGACCGGGGAGACCCAGTACTTC.

On this clonotype: Mismatch with germline at one junction end may stem from a read error. The chain uses TRBV7-2 and TRBJ2-5; TRBD1 aligns across 12 bases. CDR1 SGHTA and CDR2 FQGNSA come from the germline V gene. The CDR3 covers 18 residues. CDR3 coding DNA: TGTGCCAGCAGCTTCTCTCCGGCGGGGACAGGGGGCTCGGGGGAGCAGCACTTC. Translated, it gives CASSFSPAGTGGSGEQHF.

This clonotype was counted many times. The chain uses TRBV12-3 or TRBV12-4 and TRBJ2-1; D gene ambiguous. V was pared by 5 bases and J by 6 bases, with 11 bases between. This CDR3 spans 13 amino acids. This CDR3 is CASSRQIGNEQFF. The CDR3, as DNA: TGTGCCAGCAGTCGTCAAATCGGCAATGAGCAGTTCTTC.

This clonotype has more than one count but fewer than ten. CDR3 in DNA: TGTGCCAGCAGATCCTCCGCCATGAACCCGGGGGGCAATGAGCAGTTCTTC. Amino acids: CASRSSAMNPGGNEQFF. The rearrangement uses TRBV28 and TRBJ2-1; 7 positions agree with TRBD2. Germline assignment: CDR1 MDHEN and CDR2 SYDVKM. V dropped 6 bases and J dropped 6; count of bases not matched to a gene: 17. This CDR3 has 17 residues.

As for this clonotype: This sequence may be a read error, since a much larger clone differs from it by one base. The CDR3 protein is CASSPTWVSYERYF. Written as DNA, the CDR3 is TGTGCCAGCAGTCCAACGTGGGTGAGCTACGAGCGGTACTTC. The chain links TRBV9 to TRBJ2-7; D is ambiguous. CDR3 length: 14 residues. The germline gives CDR1 SGDLS, CDR2 YYNGEE.

This clonotype appeared a few times. This may come from a read error, since a much larger clone is one base off. V usage is TRBV5-1 and J usage is TRBJ2-1; the D gene is possibly TRBD1 (5 bases). Germline assignment: CDR1 SGHRS and CDR2 YFSETQ. V was clipped by 0 bases and J by 10 bases, with 14 bases between them. The CDR3 has 14 amino acids. Written as DNA, the CDR3 is TGCGCCAGCAGCTTGGATGGGGCTACCTACGAGCAGTTCTTC. It encodes CASSLDGATYEQFF.

This clonotype occurred a few times. This chain uses TRBV6-5 with TRBJ1-6; D perhaps matches TRBD1 (5 bases). Trimming left V 2 bases short and J 3 bases short, with 5 bases between. The length of the CDR3 is 14 residues. Germline V gives CDR1 MNHEY, CDR2 SVGAGI. The CDR3 DNA reads TGTGCCAGCAGTTACGGGGGCTATAATTCACCCCTCCACTTT. Protein product: CASSYGGYNSPLHF.

The chain is built from TRBV7-9 and TRBJ1-3, with 7 nucleotides matching TRBD1. The V gene's germline CDR1 is SEHNR and CDR2 FQNEAQ (reference sequence). With V trimmed by 2 bases and J by 2 bases, 6 bases remained unmatched. This CDR3 spans 16 amino acids. In DNA, the CDR3 is TGTGCCAGCAGCTTATCGACAGGGATGGCTGGAAACACCATATATTTT. It encodes CASSLSTGMAGNTIYF.

The DNA for the CDR3 is TGCAGCGTTAAGGAGGGGTCAGGGGCCAATGAGCAGTTCTTC. Protein: CSVKEGSGANEQFF. The chain links TRBV29-1 to TRBJ2-1, with D possibly being TRBD1 or TRBD2 (6 bases each). The CDR3 is 14 residues long. V lost 5 bases to trimming and J lost 6 bases, with 17 bases between them. Germline CDR1 is SQVTM and CDR2 is ANQGSEA.

As for this clonotype: With a much larger clone just one base away, this may be a read error. This sequence joins TRBV7-2 and TRBJ2-5; D is possibly TRBD1 (6 bases). This CDR3 region has 15 residues. Germline CDR1 reads SGHTA; CDR2 reads FQGNSA. V lost 4 bases to trimming and J lost 11 bases, with 23 bases between them. DNA for the CDR3: TGTGCCAGCAGCTCACAGGGTTTCCCAGGCAATGAGCAGTACTTC. Amino acid sequence: CASSSQGFPGNEQYF.

The chain carries TRBV6-2 or TRBV6-3 and TRBJ2-1; perhaps TRBD1 as D (5 bases). Trimming cost V 5 bases and J 0 bases, with 14 bases left between them. There are 16 residues in the CDR3. CDR1 and CDR2 from the germline V gene are MNHEY and SVGEGT. The CDR3 nucleotides read TGTGCCAGCAGTAGCTGGGGCCTGAGCTCCTACAATGAGCAGTTCTTC. Protein sequence: CASSSWGLSSYNEQFF.

A word on this clonotype: This may stem from a read error, because a much larger clone lies one nucleotide away. This chain joins TRBV7-2 and TRBJ2-7; D is undetermined. The CDR3 consists of 14 residues. The V gene lost 2 bases and the J gene lost 4 bases, with 12 bases spanning the gap. Germline V lookup: CDR1 SGHTA, CDR2 FQGNSA. The CDR3 coding sequence is TGTGCCAGCAGCTTACATCCAGACTCTTACGAGCAGTACTTC. Its translation is CASSLHPDSYEQYF.